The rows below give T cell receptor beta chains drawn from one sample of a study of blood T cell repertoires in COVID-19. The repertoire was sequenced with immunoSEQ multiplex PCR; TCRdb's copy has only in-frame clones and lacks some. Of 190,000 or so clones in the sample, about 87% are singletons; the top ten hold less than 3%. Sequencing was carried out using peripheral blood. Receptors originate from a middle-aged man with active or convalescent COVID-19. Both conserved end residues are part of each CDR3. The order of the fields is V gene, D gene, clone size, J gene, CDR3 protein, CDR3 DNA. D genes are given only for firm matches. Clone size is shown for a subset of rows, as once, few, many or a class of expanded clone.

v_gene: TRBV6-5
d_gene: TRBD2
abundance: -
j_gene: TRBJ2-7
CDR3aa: CASIRTSGGTEQYF
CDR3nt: TGTGCCAGCATCCGGACTAGCGGGGGTACGGAGCAGTACTTC

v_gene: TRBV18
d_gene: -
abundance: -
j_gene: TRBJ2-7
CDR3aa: CASSPPGGSQHYEQYF
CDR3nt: TGTGCCAGCTCACCACCAGGAGGGAGTCAACATTACGAGCAGTACTTC

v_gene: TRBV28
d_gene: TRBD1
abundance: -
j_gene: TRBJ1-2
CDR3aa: CASSEPGTANYGYTF
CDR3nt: TGTGCCAGCAGTGAACCCGGGACAGCTAACTATGGCTACACCTTC

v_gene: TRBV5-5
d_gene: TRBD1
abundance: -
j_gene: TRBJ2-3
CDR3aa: CASRITGGTDTQYF
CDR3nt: TGTGCCAGCAGAATTACAGGGGGGACAGATACGCAGTATTTT

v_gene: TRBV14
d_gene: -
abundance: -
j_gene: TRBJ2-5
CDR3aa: CASSQVNPAGTQYF
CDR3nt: TGTGCCAGCAGCCAGGTGAACCCCGCCGGGACCCAGTACTTC

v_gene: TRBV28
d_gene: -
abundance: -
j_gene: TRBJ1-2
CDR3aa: CASSPPGRGVDYGYTF
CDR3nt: TGTGCCAGCAGTCCCCCCGGGAGAGGAGTTGACTATGGCTACACCTTC

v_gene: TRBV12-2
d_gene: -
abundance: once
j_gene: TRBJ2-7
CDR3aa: CASRWTGRLSPSYEQYF
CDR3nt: TGTGCAAGTCGCTGGACAGGGCGCTTATCACCATCCTACGAGCAGTACTTC

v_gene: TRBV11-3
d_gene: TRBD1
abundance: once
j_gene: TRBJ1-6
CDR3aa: CASSSEGRGNRNSPLHF
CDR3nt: TGTGCCAGCAGCTCCGAGGGCAGGGGGAATAGAAATTCACCCCTCCACTTT

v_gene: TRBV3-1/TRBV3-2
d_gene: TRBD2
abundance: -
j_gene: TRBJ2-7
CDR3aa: CASSHGGVNYEQYF
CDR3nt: TGTGCCAGCAGCCACGGGGGGGTTAACTACGAGCAGTACTTC

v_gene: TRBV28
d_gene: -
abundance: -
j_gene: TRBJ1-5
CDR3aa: CASRIPGDHQPQHF
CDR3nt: TGTGCCAGCAGGATCCCGGGGGACCATCAGCCCCAGCATTTT

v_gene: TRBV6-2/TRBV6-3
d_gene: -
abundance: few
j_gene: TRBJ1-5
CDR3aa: CASSRREAGQHF
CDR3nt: TGTGCCAGCAGTCGACGGGAGGCGGGCCAGCATTTT

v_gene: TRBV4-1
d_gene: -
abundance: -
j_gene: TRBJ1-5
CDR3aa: CASSQLPGSNQPQHF
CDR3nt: TGCGCCAGCAGCCAATTACCAGGGAGCAATCAGCCCCAGCATTTT

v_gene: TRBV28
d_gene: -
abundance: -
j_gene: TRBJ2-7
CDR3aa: CASTLGGLQSYEQYF
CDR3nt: TGTGCCAGCACCCTGGGAGGTCTTCAATCCTACGAGCAGTACTTC

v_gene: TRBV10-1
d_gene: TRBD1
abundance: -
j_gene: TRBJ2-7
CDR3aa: CANAGQGDEQYF
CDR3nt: TGCGCCAACGCCGGACAGGGGGACGAGCAGTACTTC

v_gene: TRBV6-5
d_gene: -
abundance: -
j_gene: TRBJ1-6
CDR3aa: CASRTVGEPLHF
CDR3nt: TGTGCCAGCAGAACAGTAGGGGAACCCCTCCACTTT

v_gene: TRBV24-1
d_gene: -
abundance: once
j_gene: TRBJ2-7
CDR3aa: CATSDLLQAAEQYF
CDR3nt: TGTGCCACCAGTGATTTGTTACAGGCCGCCGAGCAGTACTTC

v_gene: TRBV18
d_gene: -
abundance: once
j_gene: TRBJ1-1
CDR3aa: CASSPGRDTAEAFF
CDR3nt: TGTGCCAGCTCACCCGGACGGGATACAGCTGAAGCTTTCTTT

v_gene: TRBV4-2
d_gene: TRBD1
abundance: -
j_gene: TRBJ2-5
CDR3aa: CASSQKHRGTETQYF
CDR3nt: TGTGCCAGCAGCCAAAAACACAGGGGAACGGAGACCCAGTACTTC